The next 7 T cell receptor beta chains were all read from a single sample in a study of sequential checkpoint blockade in melanoma. Noted treatment: randomized to nivolumab then ipilimumab (arm A) or the reverse (arm B). The protocol was immunoSEQ multiplex PCR, while the TCRdb copy is restricted to in-frame clones and leaves out a portion. The table shows around 2,900 clones, with approximately 20% occurring only once. This specimen consisted of tumor tissue (inferred from file names), obtained from a patient given nivolumab and ipilimumab in sequence. Receptor source: a human donor with melanoma.

The rearrangement links TRBV29-1 to TRBJ1-2, with TRBD1 identical over 11 bases. Per the germline V gene, CDR1 is SQVTM and CDR2 is ANQGSEA. The CDR3 runs to 13 residues. With 6 bases clipped from V and 5 bases from J, the junction kept 5 bases outside the gene matches. CDR3 in amino acids: CSVWTGGMYGYTF. The CDR3 bases are TGCAGCGTATGGACAGGGGGCATGTATGGCTACACCTTC.

This rearrangement joins TRBV19 to TRBJ2-4; unclear D gene. Germline V gene lookup returns CDR1 LNHDA and CDR2 SQIVND (reference sequence). CDR3 length: 19 amino acids. V was cut by 5 bases and J by 1 base, with 24 bases left in between. CDR3 sequence reads: CASSPDHLVAPSAKNIQYF. CDR3 nucleotides: TGTGCCAGTAGTCCCGATCATCTCGTCGCACCGTCGGCCAAAAACATTCAGTACTTC.

This chain joins TRBV9 and TRBJ2-5; D might be TRBD1 (6 bases). Germline assignment: CDR1 SGDLS and CDR2 YYNGEE. The length of the CDR3 is 14 residues. The V gene lost 3 bases and the J gene lost 1 base, with 10 bases spanning the gap. CDR3 bases: TGTGCCAGCAGCGAAGGACAGAGCCAAGAGACCCAGTACTTC. It yields the protein CASSEGQSQETQYF. Together with reference TRBV9 and TRBJ2-5, the CDR3 gives the full variable domain: DSGVTQTPKHLITATGQRVTLRCSPRSGDLSVYWYQQSLDQGLQFLIQYYNGEERAKGNILERFSAQQFPDLHSELNLSSLELGDSALYFCASSEGQSQETQYFGPGTRLLVL.

Judged by abundance, this clone is medium-sized. This chain joins TRBV9 and TRBJ2-1; 9 nucleotides align to TRBD1. Germline CDR1 and CDR2: SGDLS and YYNGEE. This CDR3 has 15 residues. Trimming removed 1 base from V and 3 bases from J; junction bases left unmatched: 2. CDR3 DNA sequence: TGTGCCAGCAGCGTAACAGGGGGCGACTACAATGAGCAGTTCTTC. Protein product: CASSVTGGDYNEQFF.

This chain connects TRBV19 to TRBJ1-5; D is possibly TRBD1 (6 bases). The CDR3 runs to 14 residues. Looked up from germline, CDR1 is LNHDA and CDR2 is SQIVND (reference sequence). V was trimmed by 8 bases and J by 5 bases, leaving 16 bases between them. This chain's CDR3 is CASAWSGADQPQHF. CDR3 sequence (DNA): TGTGCCAGTGCTTGGTCAGGGGCGGATCAGCCCCAGCATTTT.

This chain connects TRBV5-1 to TRBJ2-2, with TRBD1 identical over 7 bases. Germline CDR1 reads SGHRS; CDR2 reads YFSETQ. The CDR3 has 16 residues. V shed 0 bases and J 5 bases; nucleotides not matched to a gene: 7. The DNA of the CDR3 is TGCGCCAGCAGCTTGGATGGACAGGATAATACCGGGGAGCTGTTTTTT. This gives the protein CASSLDGQDNTGELFF.

The V and J genes are TRBV19 and TRBJ1-5, with TRBD1 identical over 11 bases. After removal of 2 bases from V and 5 bases from J, the junction contained 8 bases not matched to a gene. From germline, CDR1 is LNHDA and CDR2 SQIVND (reference sequence). This CDR3 contains 17 residues. As DNA, the CDR3 is TGTGCCAGTAGTATACCCTGGACAGGGGGCGCGCATCAGCCCCAGCATTTT. Protein sequence: CASSIPWTGGAHQPQHF.